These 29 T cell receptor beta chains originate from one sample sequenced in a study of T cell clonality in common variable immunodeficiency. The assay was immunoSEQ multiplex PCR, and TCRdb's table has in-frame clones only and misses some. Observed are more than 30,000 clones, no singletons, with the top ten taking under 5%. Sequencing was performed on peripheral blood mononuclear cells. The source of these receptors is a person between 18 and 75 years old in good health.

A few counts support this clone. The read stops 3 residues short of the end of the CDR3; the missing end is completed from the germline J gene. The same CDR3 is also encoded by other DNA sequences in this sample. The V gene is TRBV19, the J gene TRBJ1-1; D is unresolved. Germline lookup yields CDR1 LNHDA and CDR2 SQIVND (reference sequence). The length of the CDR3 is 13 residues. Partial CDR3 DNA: TGTGCCAGTATTCCGACAAACGGAGAGACA. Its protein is CASIPTNGET. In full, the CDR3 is CASIPTNGETAFF.

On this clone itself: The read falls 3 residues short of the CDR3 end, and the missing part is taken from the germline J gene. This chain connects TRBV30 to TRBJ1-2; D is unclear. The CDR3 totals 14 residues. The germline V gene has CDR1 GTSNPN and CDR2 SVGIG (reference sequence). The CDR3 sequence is CAWKRTSVYNDYTF. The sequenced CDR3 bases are TGTGCCTGGAAACGGACTAGCGTTTACAATGAC.

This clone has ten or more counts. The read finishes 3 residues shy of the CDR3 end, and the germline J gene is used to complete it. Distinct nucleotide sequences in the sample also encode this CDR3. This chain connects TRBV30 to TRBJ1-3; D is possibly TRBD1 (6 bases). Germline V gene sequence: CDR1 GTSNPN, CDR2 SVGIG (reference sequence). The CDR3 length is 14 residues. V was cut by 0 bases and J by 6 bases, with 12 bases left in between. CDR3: CAWSVAGAQNTIYF. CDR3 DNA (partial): TGTGCCTGGAGTGTGGCAGGGGCCCAAAACACC.

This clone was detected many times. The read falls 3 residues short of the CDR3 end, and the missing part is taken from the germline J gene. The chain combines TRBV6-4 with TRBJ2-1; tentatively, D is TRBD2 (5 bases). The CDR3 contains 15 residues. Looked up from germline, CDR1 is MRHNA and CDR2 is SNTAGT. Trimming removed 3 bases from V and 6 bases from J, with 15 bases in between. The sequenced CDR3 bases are TGTGCCAGCAGTGAATCTAGCTCTGAGGCCAATGAG. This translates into CASSESSSEANE. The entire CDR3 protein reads CASSESSSEANEQFF.

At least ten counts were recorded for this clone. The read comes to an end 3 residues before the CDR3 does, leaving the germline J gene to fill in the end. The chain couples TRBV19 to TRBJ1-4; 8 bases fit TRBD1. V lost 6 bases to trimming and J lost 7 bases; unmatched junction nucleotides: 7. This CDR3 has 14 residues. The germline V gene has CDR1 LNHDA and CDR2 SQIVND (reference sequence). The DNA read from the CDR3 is TGTGCCAGTAGAAGTTCAGGGGGCAGTGAAAAA. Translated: CASRSSGGSEK. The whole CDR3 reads CASRSSGGSEKLFF.

The CDR3 reads CASSSFLGLDPDTQYF. CDR3 bases read: TGCGCCAGCAGCTCTTTTTTGGGACTAGACCCAGATACG. This sequence joins TRBV5-1 and TRBJ2-3, with 8 nucleotides matching TRBD2. The read terminates 3 residues ahead of where the CDR3 ends, so the germline J gene completes it. Germline V gene data show CDR1 as SGHRS and CDR2 as YFSETQ. With 3 bases clipped from V and 4 bases from J, the junction kept 10 bases outside the gene matches. The length of the CDR3 is 16 residues.

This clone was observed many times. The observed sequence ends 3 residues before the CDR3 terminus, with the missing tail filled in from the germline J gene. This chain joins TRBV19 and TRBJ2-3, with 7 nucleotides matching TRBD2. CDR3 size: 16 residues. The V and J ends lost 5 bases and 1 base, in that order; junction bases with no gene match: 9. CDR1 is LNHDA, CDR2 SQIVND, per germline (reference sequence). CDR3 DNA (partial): TGTGCCAGTAGTTCTCTCAAAGCGGGACGCACAGATACG. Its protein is CASSSLKAGRTDT. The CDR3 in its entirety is CASSSLKAGRTDTQYF. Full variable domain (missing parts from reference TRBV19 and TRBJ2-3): DGGITQSPKYLFRKEGQNVTLSCEQNLNHDAMYWYRQDPGQGLRLIYYSQIVNDFQKGDIAEGYSVSREKKESFPLTVTSAQKNPTAFYLCASSSLKAGRTDTQYFGPGTRLTVL.

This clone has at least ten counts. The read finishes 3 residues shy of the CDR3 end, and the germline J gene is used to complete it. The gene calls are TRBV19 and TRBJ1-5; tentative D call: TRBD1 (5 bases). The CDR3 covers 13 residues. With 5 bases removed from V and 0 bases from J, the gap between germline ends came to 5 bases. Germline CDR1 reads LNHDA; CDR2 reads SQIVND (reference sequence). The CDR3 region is CASSDSSNQPQHF. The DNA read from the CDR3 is TGTGCCAGTAGTGACAGTAGCAATCAGCCC.

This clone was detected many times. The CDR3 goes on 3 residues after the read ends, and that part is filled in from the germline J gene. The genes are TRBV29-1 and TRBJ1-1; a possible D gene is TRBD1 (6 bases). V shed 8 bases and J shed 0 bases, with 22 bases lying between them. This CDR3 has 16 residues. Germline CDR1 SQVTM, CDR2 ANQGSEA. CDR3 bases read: TGCAGCCATTATTCCTGGGGGGGCCAAATGAACACTGAA. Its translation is CSHYSWGGQMNTE. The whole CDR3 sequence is CSHYSWGGQMNTEAFF.

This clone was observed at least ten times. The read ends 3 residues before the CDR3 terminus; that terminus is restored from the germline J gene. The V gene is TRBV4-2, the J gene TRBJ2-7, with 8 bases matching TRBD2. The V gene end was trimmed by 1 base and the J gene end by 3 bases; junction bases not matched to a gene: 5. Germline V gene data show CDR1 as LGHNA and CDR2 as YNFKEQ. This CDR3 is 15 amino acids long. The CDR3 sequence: CASSQGAGDDYEQYF. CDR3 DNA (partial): TGTGCCAGCAGCCAAGGAGCGGGAGATGACTACGAG.

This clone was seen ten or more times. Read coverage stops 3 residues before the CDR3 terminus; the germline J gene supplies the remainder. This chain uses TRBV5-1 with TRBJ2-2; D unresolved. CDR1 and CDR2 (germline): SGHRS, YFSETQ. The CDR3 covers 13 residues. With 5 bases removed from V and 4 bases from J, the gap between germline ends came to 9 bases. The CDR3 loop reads CASSYTSTGELFF. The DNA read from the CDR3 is TGCGCCAGCAGTTACACATCCACCGGGGAG.

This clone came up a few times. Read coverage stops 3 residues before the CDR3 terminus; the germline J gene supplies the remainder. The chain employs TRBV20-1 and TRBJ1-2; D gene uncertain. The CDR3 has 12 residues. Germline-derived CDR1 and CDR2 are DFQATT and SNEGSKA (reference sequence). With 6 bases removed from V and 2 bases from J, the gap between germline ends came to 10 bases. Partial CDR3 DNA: TGCAGTGCATGGACTGAAAACTATGGC. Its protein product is CSAWTENYG. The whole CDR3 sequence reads CSAWTENYGYTF.

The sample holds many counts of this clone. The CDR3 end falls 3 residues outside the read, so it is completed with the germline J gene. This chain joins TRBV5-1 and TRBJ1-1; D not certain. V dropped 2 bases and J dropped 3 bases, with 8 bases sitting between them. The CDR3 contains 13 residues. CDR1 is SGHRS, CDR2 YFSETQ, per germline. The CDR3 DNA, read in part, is TGCGCCAGCAGCTTTAAAGAGGACACTGAA. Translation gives CASSFKEDTE. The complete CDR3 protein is CASSFKEDTEAFF.

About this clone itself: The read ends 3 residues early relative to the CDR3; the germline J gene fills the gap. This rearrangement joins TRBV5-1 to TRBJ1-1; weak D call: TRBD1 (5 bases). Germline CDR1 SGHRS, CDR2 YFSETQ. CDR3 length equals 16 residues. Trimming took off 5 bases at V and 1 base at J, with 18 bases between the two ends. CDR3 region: CASRQNVLGGNTEAFF. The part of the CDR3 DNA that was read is TGCGCCAGCAGACAGAACGTCTTGGGGGGGAACACTGAA.

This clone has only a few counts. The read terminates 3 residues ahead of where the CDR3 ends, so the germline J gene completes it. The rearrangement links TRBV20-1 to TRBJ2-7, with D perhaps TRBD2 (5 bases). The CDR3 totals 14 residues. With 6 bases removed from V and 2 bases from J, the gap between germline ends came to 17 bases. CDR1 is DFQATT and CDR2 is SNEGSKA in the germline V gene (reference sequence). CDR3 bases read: TGCAGTGCCCCAGACCATCTCGGGGCCTACGAG. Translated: CSAPDHLGAYE. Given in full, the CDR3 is CSAPDHLGAYEQYF.

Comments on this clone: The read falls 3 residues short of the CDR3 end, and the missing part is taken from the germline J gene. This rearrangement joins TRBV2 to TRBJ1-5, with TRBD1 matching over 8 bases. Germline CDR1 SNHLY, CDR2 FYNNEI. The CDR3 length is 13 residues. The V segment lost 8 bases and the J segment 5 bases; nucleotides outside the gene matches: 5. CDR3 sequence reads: CASAKGQDQPQHF. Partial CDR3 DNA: TGTGCCAGCGCTAAGGGACAGGATCAGCCC.

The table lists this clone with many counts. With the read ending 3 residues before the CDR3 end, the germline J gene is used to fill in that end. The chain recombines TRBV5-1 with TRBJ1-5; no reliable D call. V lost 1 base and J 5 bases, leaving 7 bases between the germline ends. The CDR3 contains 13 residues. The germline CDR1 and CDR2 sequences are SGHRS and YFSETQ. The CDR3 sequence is CASSLTGDQPQHF. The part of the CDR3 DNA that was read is TGCGCCAGCAGCTTGACGGGTGATCAGCCC. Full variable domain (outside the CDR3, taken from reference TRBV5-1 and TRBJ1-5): KAGVTQTPRYLIKTRGQQVTLSCSPISGHRSVSWYQQTPGQGLQFLFEYFSETQRNKGNFPGRFSGRQFSNSRSEMNVSTLELGDSALYLCASSLTGDQPQHFGDGTRLSIL.

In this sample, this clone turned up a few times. CDR3 bases read: TGTGCCAGCAGTTTACGACAGGGGGCCTCCGAG. It is translated as CASSLRQGASE. The CDR3, in full, reads CASSLRQGASEQYF. The rearrangement links TRBV27 to TRBJ2-7, with 10 nucleotides matching TRBD1. The missing CDR3 end, 3 residues past where the read stops, is filled in from the germline J gene. The CDR3 consists of 14 residues. V lost 2 bases to trimming and J lost 6 bases; unmatched junction nucleotides: 4. Germline V gene lookup returns CDR1 MNHEY and CDR2 SMNVEV (reference sequence).

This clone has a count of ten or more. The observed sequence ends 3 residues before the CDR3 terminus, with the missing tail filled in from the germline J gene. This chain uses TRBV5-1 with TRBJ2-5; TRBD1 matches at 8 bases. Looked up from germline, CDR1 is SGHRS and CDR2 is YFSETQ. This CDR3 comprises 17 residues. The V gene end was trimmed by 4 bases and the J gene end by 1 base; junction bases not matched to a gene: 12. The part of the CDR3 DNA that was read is TGCGCCAGCAGCCCGTCGATTCACAGGGGGATCCAAGAGACC. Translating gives CASSPSIHRGIQET. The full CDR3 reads CASSPSIHRGIQETQYF.

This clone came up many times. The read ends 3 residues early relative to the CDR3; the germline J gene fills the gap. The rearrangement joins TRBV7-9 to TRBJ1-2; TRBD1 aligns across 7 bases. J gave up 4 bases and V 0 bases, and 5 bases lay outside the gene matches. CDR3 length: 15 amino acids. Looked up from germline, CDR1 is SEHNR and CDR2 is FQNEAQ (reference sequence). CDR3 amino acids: CASSLAGGWGYGYTF. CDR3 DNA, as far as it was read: TGTGCCAGCAGCTTAGCAGGGGGCTGGGGCTATGGC.

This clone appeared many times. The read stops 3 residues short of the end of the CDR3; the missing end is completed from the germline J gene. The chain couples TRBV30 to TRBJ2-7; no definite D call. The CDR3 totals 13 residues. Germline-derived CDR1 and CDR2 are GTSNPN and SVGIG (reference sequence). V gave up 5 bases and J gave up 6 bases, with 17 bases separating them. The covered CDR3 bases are TGTGCCTGGGGGTCATTGCTAGATGGCGAG. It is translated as CAWGSLLDGE. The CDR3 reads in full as CAWGSLLDGEQYF.

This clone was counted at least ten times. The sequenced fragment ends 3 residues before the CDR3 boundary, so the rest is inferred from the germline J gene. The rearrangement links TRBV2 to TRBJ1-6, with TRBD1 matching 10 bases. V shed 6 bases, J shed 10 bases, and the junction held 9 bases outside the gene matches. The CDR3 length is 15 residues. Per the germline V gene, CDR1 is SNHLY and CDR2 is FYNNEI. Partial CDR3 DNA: TGTGCCAGCAGGGATTACCGGGACAGGGGATCACCC. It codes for CASRDYRDRGSP. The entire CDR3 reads CASRDYRDRGSPLHF.

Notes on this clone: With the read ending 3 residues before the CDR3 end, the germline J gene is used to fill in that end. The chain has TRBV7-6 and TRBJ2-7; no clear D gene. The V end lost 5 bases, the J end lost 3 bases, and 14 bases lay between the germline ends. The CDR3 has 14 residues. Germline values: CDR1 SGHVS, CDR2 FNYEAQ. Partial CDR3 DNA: TGTGCCAGCAGCCCCCGGTACAGCAACTACGAG. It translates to CASSPRYSNYE. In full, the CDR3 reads CASSPRYSNYEQYF.

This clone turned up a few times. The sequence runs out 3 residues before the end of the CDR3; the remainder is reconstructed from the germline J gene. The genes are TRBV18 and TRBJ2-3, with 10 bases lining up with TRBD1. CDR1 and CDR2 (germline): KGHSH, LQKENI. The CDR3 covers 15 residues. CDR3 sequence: CASSRDRGSNQPQYF. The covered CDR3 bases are TGTGCCAGCTCACGGGACAGGGGAAGCAATCAGCCG.

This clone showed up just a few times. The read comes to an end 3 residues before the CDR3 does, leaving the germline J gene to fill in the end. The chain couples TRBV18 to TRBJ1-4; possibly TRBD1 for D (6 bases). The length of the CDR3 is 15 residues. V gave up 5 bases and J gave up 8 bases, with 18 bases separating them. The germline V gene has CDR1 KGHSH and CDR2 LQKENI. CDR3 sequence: CASSSGGTKREKLFF. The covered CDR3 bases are TGTGCCAGCTCATCGGGAGGGACAAAGCGGGAAAAA.

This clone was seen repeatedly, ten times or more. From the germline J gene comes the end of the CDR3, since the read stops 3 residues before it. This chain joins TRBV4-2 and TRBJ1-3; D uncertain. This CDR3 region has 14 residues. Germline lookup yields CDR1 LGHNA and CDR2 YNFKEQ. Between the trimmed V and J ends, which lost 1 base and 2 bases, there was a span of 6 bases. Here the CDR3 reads CASSQGATGNTIYF. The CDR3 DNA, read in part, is TGTGCCAGCAGCCAAGGGGCAACTGGAAACACC.

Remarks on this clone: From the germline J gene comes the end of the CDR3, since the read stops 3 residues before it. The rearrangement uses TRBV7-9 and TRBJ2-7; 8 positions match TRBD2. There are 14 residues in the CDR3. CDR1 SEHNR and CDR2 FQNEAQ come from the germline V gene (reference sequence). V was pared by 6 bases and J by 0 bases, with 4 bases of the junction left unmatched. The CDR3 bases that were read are TGTGCCAGCAGATCCAGCGGGAGCTCCTACGAG. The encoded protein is CASRSSGSSYE. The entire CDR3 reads CASRSSGSSYEQYF.

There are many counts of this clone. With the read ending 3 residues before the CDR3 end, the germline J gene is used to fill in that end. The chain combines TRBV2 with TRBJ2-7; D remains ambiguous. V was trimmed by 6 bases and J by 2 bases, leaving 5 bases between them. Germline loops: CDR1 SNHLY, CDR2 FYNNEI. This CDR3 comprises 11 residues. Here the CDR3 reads CASSSAYEQYF. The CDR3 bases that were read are TGTGCCAGCAGCAGCGCCTACGAG. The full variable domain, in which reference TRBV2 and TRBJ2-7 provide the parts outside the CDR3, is EPEVTQTPSHQVTQMGQEVILRCVPISNHLYFYWYRQILGQKVEFLVSFYNNEISEKSEIFDDQFSVERPDGSNFTLKIRSTKLEDSAMYFCASSSAYEQYFGPGTRLTVT.

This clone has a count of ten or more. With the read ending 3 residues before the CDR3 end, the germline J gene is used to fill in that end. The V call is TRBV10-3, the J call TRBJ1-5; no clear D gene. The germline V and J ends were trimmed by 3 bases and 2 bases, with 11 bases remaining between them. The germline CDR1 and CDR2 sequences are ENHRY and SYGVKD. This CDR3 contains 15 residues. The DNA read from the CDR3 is TGTGCCATCAGTGATGCGGGGAGTGGCAATCAGCCC. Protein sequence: CAISDAGSGNQP. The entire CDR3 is CAISDAGSGNQPQHF.